The present T cell receptor (beta chain) was sequenced within a study of blood T cell repertoires in COVID-19. This clone was counted ten times or more. The assay was immunoSEQ multiplex PCR, and TCRdb's table has in-frame clones only and misses some. The top ten clones hold 2.5% to 3.5% of a sample with about 170,000 clones, around 77% of them seen once. The CDR3 extends over 16 amino acids. Per germline, CDR1 WNHNN and CDR2 SYGVQD (reference sequence). The V segment lost 6 bases and the J segment 4 bases; nucleotides outside the gene matches: 7. The sequence came from a man between 65 and 85 years old with acute or convalescent COVID-19. The sample comprised peripheral blood. The chain couples TRBV10-1 to TRBJ2-2; 11 positions match TRBD2. CDR3 region: CASSGTSGHSTGELFF. CDR3 nucleotides: TGCGCCAGCAGCGGGACTAGCGGACACAGCACCGGGGAGCTGTTTTTT.